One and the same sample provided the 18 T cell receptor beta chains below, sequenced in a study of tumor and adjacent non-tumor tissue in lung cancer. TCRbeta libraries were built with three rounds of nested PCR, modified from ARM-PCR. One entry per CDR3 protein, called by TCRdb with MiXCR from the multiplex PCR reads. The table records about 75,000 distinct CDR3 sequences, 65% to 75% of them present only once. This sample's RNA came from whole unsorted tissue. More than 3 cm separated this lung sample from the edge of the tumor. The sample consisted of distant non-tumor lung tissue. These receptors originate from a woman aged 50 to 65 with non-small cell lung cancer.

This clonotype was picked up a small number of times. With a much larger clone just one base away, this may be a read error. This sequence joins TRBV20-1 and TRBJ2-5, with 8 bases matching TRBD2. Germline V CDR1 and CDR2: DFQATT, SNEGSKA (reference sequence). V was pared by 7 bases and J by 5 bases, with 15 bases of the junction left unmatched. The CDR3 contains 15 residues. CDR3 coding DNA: TGCAGTGTTACTAGCGGTGCGGGAGTGGGTGAGACCCAGTACTTC. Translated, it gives CSVTSGAGVGETQYF.

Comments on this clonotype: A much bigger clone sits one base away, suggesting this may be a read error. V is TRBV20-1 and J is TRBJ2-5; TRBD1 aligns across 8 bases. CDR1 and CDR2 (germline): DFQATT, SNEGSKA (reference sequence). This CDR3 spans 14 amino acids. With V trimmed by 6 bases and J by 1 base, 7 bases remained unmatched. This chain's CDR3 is CSASRQGSQETQYF. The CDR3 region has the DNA TGCAGTGCATCCAGACAGGGGAGCCAAGAGACCCAGTACTTC.

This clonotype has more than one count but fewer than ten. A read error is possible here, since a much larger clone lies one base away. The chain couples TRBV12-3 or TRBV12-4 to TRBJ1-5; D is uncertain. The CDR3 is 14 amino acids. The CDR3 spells CVSSFQDGNQPQHF. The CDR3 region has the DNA TGTGTCAGCAGTTTTCAGGACGGCAATCAGCCCCAGCATTTT.

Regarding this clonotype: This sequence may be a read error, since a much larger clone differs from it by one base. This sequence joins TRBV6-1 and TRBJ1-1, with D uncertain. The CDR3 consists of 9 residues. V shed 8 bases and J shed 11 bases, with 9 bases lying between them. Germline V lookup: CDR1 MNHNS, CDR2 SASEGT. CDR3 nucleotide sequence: TGTGCCAGCGGGCCCGTGGCTTTCTTT. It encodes CASGPVAFF.

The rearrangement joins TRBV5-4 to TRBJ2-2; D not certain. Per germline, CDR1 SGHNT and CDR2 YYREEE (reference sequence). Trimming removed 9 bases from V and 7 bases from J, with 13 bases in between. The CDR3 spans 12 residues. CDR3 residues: CANSYVDGELFF. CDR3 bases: TGTGCCAATAGCTATGTGGACGGGGAGCTGTTTTTT.

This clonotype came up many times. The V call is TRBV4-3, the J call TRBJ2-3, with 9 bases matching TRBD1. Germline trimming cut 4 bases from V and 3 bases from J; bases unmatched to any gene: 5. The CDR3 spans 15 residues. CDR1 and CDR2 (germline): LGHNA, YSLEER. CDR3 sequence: CASSRGTGLTDTQYF. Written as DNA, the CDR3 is TGCGCCAGCAGCCGGGGGACAGGGCTTACAGATACGCAGTATTTT.

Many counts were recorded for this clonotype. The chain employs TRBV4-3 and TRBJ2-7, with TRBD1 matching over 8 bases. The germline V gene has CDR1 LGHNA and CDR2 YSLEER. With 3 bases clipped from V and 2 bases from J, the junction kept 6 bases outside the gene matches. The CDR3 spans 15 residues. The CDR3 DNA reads TGCGCCAGCAGCCAGAACCGGGACAGGACCTACGAGCAGTACTTC. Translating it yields CASSQNRDRTYEQYF.

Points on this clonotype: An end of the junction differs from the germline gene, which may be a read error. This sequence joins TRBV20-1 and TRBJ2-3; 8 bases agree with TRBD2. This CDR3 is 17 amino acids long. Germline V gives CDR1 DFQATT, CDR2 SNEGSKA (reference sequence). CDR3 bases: TGCAGCGCTAGAGGTAGTAGCGGGACGTCGTCCGCAGATACGCAGTATTTT. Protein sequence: CSARGSSGTSSADTQYF.

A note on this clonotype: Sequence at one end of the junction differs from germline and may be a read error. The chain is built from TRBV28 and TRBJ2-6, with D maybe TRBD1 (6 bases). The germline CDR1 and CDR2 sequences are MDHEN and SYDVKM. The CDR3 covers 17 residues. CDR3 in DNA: TGTGCCAGCAGTTGGGGGTCCTACAGGGCTGGGGTCAACGTCCTGACTTTC. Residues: CASSWGSYRAGVNVLTF.

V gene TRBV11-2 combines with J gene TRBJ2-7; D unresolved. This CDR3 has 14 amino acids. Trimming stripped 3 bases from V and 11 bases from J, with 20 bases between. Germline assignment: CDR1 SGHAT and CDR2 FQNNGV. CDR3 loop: CASSLTLWNDEEYF. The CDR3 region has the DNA TGTGCCAGCAGCTTGACCCTTTGGAACGACGAAGAGTACTTC.

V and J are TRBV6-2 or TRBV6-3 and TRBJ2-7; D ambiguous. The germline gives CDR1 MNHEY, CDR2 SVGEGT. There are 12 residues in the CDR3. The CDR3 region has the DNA TGTGTCAACAGTCGACACCAATACGAGCAGTACTTC. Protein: CVNSRHQYEQYF.

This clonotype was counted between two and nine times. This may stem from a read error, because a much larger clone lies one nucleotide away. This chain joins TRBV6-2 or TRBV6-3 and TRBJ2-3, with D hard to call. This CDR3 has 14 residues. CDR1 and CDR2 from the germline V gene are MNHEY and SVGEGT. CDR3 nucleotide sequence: TGTGCCAGCAGTTACTCAGATAGCACAGATATGCAGTATTTT. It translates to CASSYSDSTDMQYF.

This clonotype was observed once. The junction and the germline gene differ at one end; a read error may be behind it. The CDR3: CAIGRGQHTNEQLF. The CDR3 DNA follows: TGCGCCATAGGGCGGGGACAGCATACCAATGAGCAGCTCTTC. The rearrangement links TRBV10-3 to TRBJ2-1, with D maybe TRBD1 (7 bases). The CDR3 has 14 residues. The germline CDR1 and CDR2 sequences are ENHRY and SYGVKD.

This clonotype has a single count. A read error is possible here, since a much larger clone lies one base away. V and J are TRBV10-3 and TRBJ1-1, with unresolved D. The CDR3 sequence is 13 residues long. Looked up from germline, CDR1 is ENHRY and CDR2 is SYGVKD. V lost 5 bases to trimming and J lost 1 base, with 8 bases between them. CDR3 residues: CAISPLGNTEAFF. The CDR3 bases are TGTGCCATCAGTCCTTTAGGGAACACTGAAGCTTTCTTT.

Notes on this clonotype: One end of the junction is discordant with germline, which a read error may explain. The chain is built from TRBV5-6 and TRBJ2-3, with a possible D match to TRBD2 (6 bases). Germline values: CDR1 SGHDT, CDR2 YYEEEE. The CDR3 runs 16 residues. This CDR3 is CASSARTKTSTDTQCF. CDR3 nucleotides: TGTGCCAGCAGCGCCAGGACTAAAACTAGCACAGATACGCAGTGTTTT.

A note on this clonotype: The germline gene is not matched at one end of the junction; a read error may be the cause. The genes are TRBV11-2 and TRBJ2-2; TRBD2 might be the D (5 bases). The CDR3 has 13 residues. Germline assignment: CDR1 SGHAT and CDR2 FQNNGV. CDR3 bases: TGTGCGAGCGCCTCCTTCGACACCGGGAAGCTGTTTTTT. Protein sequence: CASASFDTGKLFF.

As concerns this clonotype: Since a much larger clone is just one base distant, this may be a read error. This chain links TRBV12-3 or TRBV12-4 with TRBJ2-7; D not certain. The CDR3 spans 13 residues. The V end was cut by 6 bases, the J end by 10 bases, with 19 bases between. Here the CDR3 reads CASSRREMDLQYF. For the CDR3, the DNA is TGTGCCAGCAGCCGACGAGAAATGGACCTTCAGTACTTC.

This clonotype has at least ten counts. CDR3 sequence: CASSQGGQPQHF. Written as DNA, the CDR3 is TGTGCCAGCAGCCAGGGGGGTCAGCCCCAGCATTTT. The chain links TRBV12-3 or TRBV12-4 to TRBJ1-5, with 7 bases matching TRBD1. This CDR3 contains 12 residues. V shed 6 bases and J 6 bases; nucleotides not matched to a gene: 2.